This T cell receptor beta chain appears in the sequencing data of a study of T cells after yellow fever vaccination. Study in general: Low-cell-number fractions were prepared with SMART-Seq v4 Ultra Low Input.

The sample holds a few counts of this clonotype. Its antigen is still unknown. The CDR3 runs to 15 residues. The V end lost 6 bases, the J end lost 2 bases, and 15 bases lay between the germline ends. CDR1 is SGHVS and CDR2 is FQNEAQ in the germline V gene. Generation of TCR cDNA used 5'RACE template switching (which added a universal primer site and UMIs). One entry per CDR3 protein results from TCRdb running MiXCR on the 5' RACE reads. The repertoire holds approximately 300,000 distinct CDR3 sequences, with roughly 6.8% as singletons. Study-wide results and limits: It was the secondary response that reached its peak faster, day 5 versus 15, but it was weaker.

The V call is TRBV7-8, the J call TRBJ2-3, with D tentatively TRBD2 (7 bases). Sequences were derived from PBMCs, sampled around 45 days after the first yellow fever vaccination. The TCR comes from a man aged 18-30 years who received the YFV17D yellow fever vaccine. CDR3 sequence: CASRTRGANTDTQYF. In DNA, the CDR3 is TGTGCCAGCAGGACCCGGGGGGCGAACACAGATACGCAGTATTTT.